The 22 T cell receptor beta chains given below trace back to one sample, sequenced in a study of T cell repertoires in cytomegalovirus infection. TCRdb passed the reads through MiXCR, listing each CDR3 protein once. The sample records more than 300,000 distinct CDR3 sequences, about 35% being singletons. These receptors have no known antigen. This specimen was cultured PBMCs, taken from culture after CMV antigen stimulation. The receptors originated from a human donor in good health (CMV status not recorded). Some clones in this sample may be carry-over from other donors' samples.

This clonotype appeared a few times. The chain carries TRBV28 and TRBJ1-2, with TRBD1 identical over 7 bases. The CDR3 loop spans 14 amino acids. Germline CDR1 is MDHEN and CDR2 is SYDVKM. V dropped 7 bases and J dropped 5; count of bases not matched to a gene: 10. CDR3 loop: CASTNAGGNYGYTF. In nucleotides, the CDR3 is TGTGCCAGCACCAATGCAGGGGGGAATTATGGCTACACCTTC.

This clonotype has just a few counts. The chain links TRBV27 to TRBJ2-1, with 9 bases that match TRBD2. CDR1 MNHEY and CDR2 SMNVEV come from the germline V gene (reference sequence). This CDR3 is 18 amino acids long. Trimming cost V 4 bases and J 7 bases; bases outside gene matches: 17. The CDR3 sequence is CASSSDLTKHSGSNEQFF. CDR3 DNA sequence: TGTGCCAGCAGTTCCGACCTGACAAAGCATAGCGGGAGTAATGAGCAGTTCTTC.

This clonotype came up once. The V and J genes are TRBV5-8 and TRBJ1-1, with D unclear. This CDR3 comprises 13 residues. V was cut by 4 bases and J by 3 bases, with 10 bases left in between. Germline V gene lookup returns CDR1 SGHTS and CDR2 YDEGEE. The CDR3 DNA reads as TGTGCCAGCAGCCCCCTGACCTACACTGAAGCTTTCTTT. Protein: CASSPLTYTEAFF.

The chain joins TRBV5-1 to TRBJ1-2; D unclear. CDR1 and CDR2 (germline): SGHRS, YFSETQ. Deletions cut 4 bases from V and 4 bases from J, with 11 bases between. CDR3 length equals 13 residues. CDR3: CASSLDDSYGYTF. In nucleotides, the CDR3 is TGCGCCAGCAGCCTCGACGACTCCTATGGCTACACCTTC.

This clonotype has just a few counts. This chain connects TRBV7-2 to TRBJ2-1, with a tentative D call TRBD2 (7 bases). V lost 0 bases, J lost 12 bases, and 12 bases lay in between. The CDR3 extends over 13 amino acids. The germline V gene encodes CDR1 SGHTA and CDR2 FQGNSA. CDR3 bases: TGTGCCAGCAGCTTAGCGTTAAGGGGGGGGCAGTTCTTC. It specifies CASSLALRGGQFF.

The rearrangement links TRBV7-2 to TRBJ2-3; D may match TRBD1 or TRBD2 (5 bases each). CDR1 and CDR2 from the germline V gene are SGHTA and FQGNSA. The CDR3 spans 14 residues. Trimming stripped 7 bases from V and 4 bases from J, with 15 bases between. CDR3 sequence reads: CASTSPRGADTQYF. The CDR3 region has the DNA TGTGCCAGCACCTCCCCCCGGGGCGCAGATACGCAGTATTTT.

The CDR3 coding sequence is TGTGCCAGCAGTTTTGGGCAGAATAATTCACCCCTCCACTTT. Residues: CASSFGQNNSPLHF. The chain employs TRBV27 and TRBJ1-6; the D is unclear. The CDR3 loop spans 14 amino acids. Germline loops: CDR1 MNHEY, CDR2 SMNVEV (reference sequence). V lost 3 bases and J 5 bases, leaving 8 bases between the germline ends.

In this sample, this clonotype turned up a few times. The chain carries TRBV6-2 or TRBV6-3 and TRBJ2-1; possibly TRBD2 for D (5 bases). V gave up 5 bases and J gave up 9 bases, with 20 bases separating them. The CDR3 extends over 15 amino acids. From germline, CDR1 is MNHEY and CDR2 SVGEGT. The chain's CDR3 is CASSHDKLVSSEQFF. In DNA, the CDR3 is TGTGCCAGCAGTCACGATAAACTAGTATCCAGTGAGCAGTTCTTC.

J is TRBJ2-7 and V is TRBV6-6, with 7 bases aligning to TRBD2. With V trimmed by 5 bases and J by 1 base, 5 bases remained unmatched. Per the germline V gene, CDR1 is MNHNY and CDR2 is SVGAGI (reference sequence). The CDR3 is 14 residues long. DNA for the CDR3: TGTGCCAGCAGTCACGCGGGGGATTCCTACGAGCAGTACTTC. Translation: CASSHAGDSYEQYF.

The chain employs TRBV7-6 and TRBJ2-3, with D possibly TRBD2 on 6 matching bases. The germline V gene has CDR1 SGHVS and CDR2 FNYEAQ. The CDR3 spans 17 residues. Between the trimmed V and J ends, which lost 1 base and 0 bases, there was a span of 14 bases. The CDR3 coding sequence is TGTGCCAGCAGCTTAGGGGGCCCCGGAGGGAGCACAGATACGCAGTATTTT. It is translated as CASSLGGPGGSTDTQYF.

J is TRBJ2-1 and V is TRBV4-1, with D uncertain. The CDR3 has 17 amino acids. Trimming stripped 2 bases from V and 0 bases from J, with 14 bases between. The V gene's germline CDR1 is MGHRA and CDR2 YSYEKL. CDR3 DNA sequence: TGCGCCAGCAGCCAAACCCGCTCTTTGGGCTCCTACAATGAGCAGTTCTTC. It is translated as CASSQTRSLGSYNEQFF.

The gene calls are TRBV20-1 and TRBJ1-3, with D unresolved. The CDR3 extends over 15 amino acids. V was shortened by 0 bases and J by 0 bases, with 9 bases between the two germline ends. CDR1 and CDR2 (germline): DFQATT, SNEGSKA (reference sequence). CDR3 nucleotides: TGCAGTGCTAGAGATGACCGAAGCTCTGGAAACACCATATATTTT. Translation: CSARDDRSSGNTIYF.

About this clonotype: The conserved phenylalanine or tryptophan is not found at the CDR3 terminus, so this likely reflects a read error. This chain links TRBV5-1 with TRBJ2-7; perhaps TRBD1 as D (5 bases). Germline V gene data show CDR1 as SGHRS and CDR2 as YFSETQ. The CDR3 has 14 residues. V was cut by 2 bases and J by 0 bases, with 9 bases left in between. The CDR3 is CASSLQVNSYEQYL. CDR3 DNA sequence: TGCGCCAGCAGCTTACAGGTTAACTCCTACGAGCAGTACTTG.

This chain joins TRBV29-1 and TRBJ2-1; D unresolved. This CDR3 has 11 residues. V lost 7 bases, J lost 8 bases, and 12 bases lay in between. Germline lookup yields CDR1 SQVTM and CDR2 ANQGSEA. Here the CDR3 DNA reads TGCAGCGGCGTCAGCGTAGATGAGCAGTTCTTC. Its protein is CSGVSVDEQFF.

This clonotype came up once. The genes are TRBV6-6 and TRBJ1-3, with D possibly TRBD1 on 6 matching bases. The V and J ends lost 5 bases and 0 bases respectively, with 11 bases between them. This CDR3 is 15 amino acids long. Germline V lookup: CDR1 MNHNY, CDR2 SVGAGI (reference sequence). The CDR3 protein is CASSRDTGSGNTIYF. The CDR3 nucleotides read TGTGCCAGCAGTCGGGACACGGGCTCTGGAAACACCATATATTTT.

This clonotype was counted a few times. V and J are TRBV7-2 and TRBJ2-7; D possibly corresponds to TRBD2 (6 bases). V was cut by 2 bases and J by 5 bases, with 16 bases left in between. The germline V gene encodes CDR1 SGHTA and CDR2 FQGNSA. This CDR3 region has 15 residues. CDR3 region: CASSLYPTGANEQYF. In nucleotides, the CDR3 is TGTGCCAGCAGCTTATATCCGACGGGAGCCAACGAGCAGTACTTC.

The J gene is TRBJ1-2, the V gene TRBV12-3 or TRBV12-4, with a possible D match to TRBD1 (5 bases). The CDR3 has 14 residues. V was trimmed by 5 bases and J by 1 base, leaving 11 bases between them. CDR3 DNA: TGTGCCAGCAGTGCGGGACGGATTAACTATGGCTACACCTTC. Its translation: CASSAGRINYGYTF.

The chain links TRBV19 to TRBJ2-1, with 8 bases aligning to TRBD1. The CDR3 contains 12 residues. CDR1 LNHDA and CDR2 SQIVND come from the germline V gene (reference sequence). Losses at the gene ends were 9 bases for V and 8 bases for J; bases not matched to a gene: 6. Here the CDR3 DNA reads TGTGCCAGCAGACAGGGGTCGTATGAGCAGTTCTTC. Translating it yields CASRQGSYEQFF.

V is TRBV5-6 and J is TRBJ1-1; D is unclear. The V gene lost 4 bases and the J gene lost 7 bases, with 14 bases spanning the gap. Per germline, CDR1 SGHDT and CDR2 YYEEEE. CDR3 size: 13 residues. This chain's CDR3 is CASSPVGVNEAFF. CDR3 DNA: TGTGCCAGCAGCCCCGTTGGGGTTAATGAAGCTTTCTTT.

This clonotype was detected only a few times. The chain combines TRBV7-2 with TRBJ2-7; 8 positions agree with TRBD2. The germline CDR1 and CDR2 sequences are SGHTA and FQGNSA. The J segment lost 7 bases and the V segment lost 1 base, leaving 6 bases of the junction unmatched. The CDR3 spans 14 residues. This CDR3 is CASSLVRAGVEQYF. Written as DNA, the CDR3 is TGTGCCAGCAGCTTAGTTCGAGCGGGAGTTGAGCAGTACTTC.

This clonotype was found many times. The chain joins TRBV7-2 to TRBJ1-2; the D gene is possibly TRBD1 (6 bases). V lost 1 base and J 10 bases, leaving 13 bases between the germline ends. The CDR3 totals 13 residues. The V gene's germline CDR1 is SGHTA and CDR2 FQGNSA. The CDR3 DNA follows: TGTGCCAGCAGCTTAGGTACGGACAGTCCCTACACCTTC. Its protein product is CASSLGTDSPYTF. Full variable domain (outside the CDR3, taken from reference TRBV7-2 and TRBJ1-2): GAGVSQSPSNKVTEKGKDVELRCDPISGHTALYWYRQSLGQGLEFLIYFQGNSAPDKSGLPSDRFSAERTGGSVSTLTIQRTQQEDSAVYLCASSLGTDSPYTFGSGTRLTVV.

This clonotype was observed a few times. V gene TRBV7-2 combines with J gene TRBJ2-1; 7 nucleotides agree with TRBD2. Germline assignment: CDR1 SGHTA and CDR2 FQGNSA. V was pared by 0 bases and J by 2 bases, with 1 base of the junction left unmatched. The CDR3 has 15 amino acids. The DNA of the CDR3 is TGTGCCAGCAGCTTAGCAGCGGGACCCTACAATGAGCAGTTCTTC. It is translated as CASSLAAGPYNEQFF.